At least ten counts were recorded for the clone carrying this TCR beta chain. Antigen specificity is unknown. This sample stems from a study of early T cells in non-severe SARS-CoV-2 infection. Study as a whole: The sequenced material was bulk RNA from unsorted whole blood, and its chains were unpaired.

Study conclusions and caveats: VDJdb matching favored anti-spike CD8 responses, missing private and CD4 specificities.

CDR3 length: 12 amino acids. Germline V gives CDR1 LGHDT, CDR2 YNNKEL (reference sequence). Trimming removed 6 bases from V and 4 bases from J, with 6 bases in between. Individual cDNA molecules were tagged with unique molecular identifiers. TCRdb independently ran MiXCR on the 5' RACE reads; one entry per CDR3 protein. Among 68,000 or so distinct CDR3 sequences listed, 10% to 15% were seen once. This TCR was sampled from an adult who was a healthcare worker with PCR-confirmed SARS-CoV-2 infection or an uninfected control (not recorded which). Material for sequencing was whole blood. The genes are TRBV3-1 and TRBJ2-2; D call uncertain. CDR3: CASSLTTGELFF. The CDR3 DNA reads TGTGCCAGCAGTCTGACCACCGGGGAGCTGTTTTTT.